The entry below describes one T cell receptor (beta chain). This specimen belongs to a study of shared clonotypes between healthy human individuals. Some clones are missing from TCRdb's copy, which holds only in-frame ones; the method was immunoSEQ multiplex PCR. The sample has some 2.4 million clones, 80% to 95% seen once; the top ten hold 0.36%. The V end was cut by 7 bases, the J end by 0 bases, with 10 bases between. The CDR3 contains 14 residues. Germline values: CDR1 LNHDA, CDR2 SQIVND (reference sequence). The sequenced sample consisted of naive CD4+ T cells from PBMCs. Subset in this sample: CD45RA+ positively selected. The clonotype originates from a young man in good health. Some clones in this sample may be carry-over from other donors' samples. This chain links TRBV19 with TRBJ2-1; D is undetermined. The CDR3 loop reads CASNWGRSYNEQFF. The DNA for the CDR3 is TGTGCCAGTAACTGGGGTCGCTCCTACAATGAGCAGTTCTTC.